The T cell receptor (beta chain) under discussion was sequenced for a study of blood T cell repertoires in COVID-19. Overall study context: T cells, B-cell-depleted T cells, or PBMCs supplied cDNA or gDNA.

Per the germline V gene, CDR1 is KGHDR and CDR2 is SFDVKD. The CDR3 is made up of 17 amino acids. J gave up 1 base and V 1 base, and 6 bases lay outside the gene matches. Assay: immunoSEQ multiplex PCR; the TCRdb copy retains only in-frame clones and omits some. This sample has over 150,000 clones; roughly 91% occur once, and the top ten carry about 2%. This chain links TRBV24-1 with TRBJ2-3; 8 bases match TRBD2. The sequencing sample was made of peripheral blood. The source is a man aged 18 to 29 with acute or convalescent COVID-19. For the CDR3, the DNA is TGTGCCACCAGTGATTTTTCAACTAGCGGAGGCACAGATACGCAGTATTTT. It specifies CATSDFSTSGGTDTQYF.